The entry that follows covers one T cell receptor (beta chain) sequence. This entry belongs to a study of blood T cell repertoires in COVID-19. The wider study: Samples representing acute and convalescent COVID-19 were sourced from the United States, Italy and Spain. In each case, the material was cDNA or gDNA derived from T cells, B-cell-depleted T cells, or PBMCs.

Enrolment of Seattle patients took place during active infection, and they were followed longitudinally. In the source study's methods: Using reference gene primer amplification, nucleated cell counts were estimated. Sequenced by immunoSEQ multiplex PCR; TCRdb stores in-frame clones only, minus some. D and trimming were read from the DNA, whereas the V and J calls and clone size are those reported in that table. The sample has around 200,000 clones, 80% to 90% seen once. With 6 bases removed from V and 0 bases from J, the gap between germline ends came to 14 bases. CDR3 size: 15 residues. CDR1 is SNHLY, CDR2 FYNNEI, per germline.

Material: peripheral blood. The chain joins TRBV2 to TRBJ1-1; D perhaps matches TRBD1 (5 bases). This sequence was found in a woman in her 70s with COVID-19, enrolled during active disease. Here the CDR3 DNA reads TGTGCCAGCAGAGGGGCCCTTTCCATGAACACTGAAGCTTTCTTT. Translation gives CASRGALSMNTEAFF.